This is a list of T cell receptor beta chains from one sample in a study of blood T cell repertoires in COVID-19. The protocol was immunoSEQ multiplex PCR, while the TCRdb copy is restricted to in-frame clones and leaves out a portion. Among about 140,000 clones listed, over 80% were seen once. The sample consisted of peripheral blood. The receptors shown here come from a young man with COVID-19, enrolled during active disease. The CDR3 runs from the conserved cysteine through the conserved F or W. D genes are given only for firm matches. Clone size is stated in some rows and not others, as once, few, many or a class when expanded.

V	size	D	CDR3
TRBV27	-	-	CASSFRGVHRGGYTF
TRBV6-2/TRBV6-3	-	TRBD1	CASSSAGTGGFEQYF
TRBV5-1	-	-	CASSFDSYNSPLHF
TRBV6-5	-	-	CASQKGGAGEEKLFF
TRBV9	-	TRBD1	CASSKGQGGYEQYF
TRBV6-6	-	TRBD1	CASSYPTGGGETQYF
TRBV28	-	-	CASLWLATNEQYF
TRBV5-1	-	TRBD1	CASSFRDRDYEQYF
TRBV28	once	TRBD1	CASSFRDRPIYGYTF
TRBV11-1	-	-	CASSLALSLAKNIQYF
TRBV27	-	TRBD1	CASSIRQGWGDYGYTF
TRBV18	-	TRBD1	CASSPGTGNNYGYTF